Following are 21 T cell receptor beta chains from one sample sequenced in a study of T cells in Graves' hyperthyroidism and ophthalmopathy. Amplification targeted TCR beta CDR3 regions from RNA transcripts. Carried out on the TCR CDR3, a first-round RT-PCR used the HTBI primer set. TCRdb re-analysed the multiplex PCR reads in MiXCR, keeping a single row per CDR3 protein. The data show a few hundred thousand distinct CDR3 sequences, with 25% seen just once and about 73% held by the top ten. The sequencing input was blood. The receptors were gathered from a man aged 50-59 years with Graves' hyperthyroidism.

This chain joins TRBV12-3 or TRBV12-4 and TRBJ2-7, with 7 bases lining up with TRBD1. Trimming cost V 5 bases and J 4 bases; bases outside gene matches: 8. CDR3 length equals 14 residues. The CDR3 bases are TGTGCCAGCAGTCTAAACAGGGGTATGTACGAGCAGTACTTC. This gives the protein CASSLNRGMYEQYF.

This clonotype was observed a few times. CDR3 amino acids: CASSQGLAGPTDTQYF. Here the CDR3 DNA reads TGCGCCAGCAGCCAGGGACTAGCGGGACCCACAGATACGCAGTATTTT. This rearrangement joins TRBV5-1 to TRBJ2-3, with TRBD2 matching 13 bases. CDR3 length: 16 amino acids. Germline V lookup: CDR1 SGHRS, CDR2 YFSETQ. The trim removed 4 bases at V and 2 bases at J, leaving 4 bases unmatched.

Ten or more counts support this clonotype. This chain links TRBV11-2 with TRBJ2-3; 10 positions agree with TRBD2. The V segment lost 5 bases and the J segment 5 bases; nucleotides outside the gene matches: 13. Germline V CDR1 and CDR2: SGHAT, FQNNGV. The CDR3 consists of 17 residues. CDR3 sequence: CASSPAGLAGVRDTQYF. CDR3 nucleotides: TGTGCCAGCAGCCCGGCGGGGCTAGCGGGAGTGAGAGATACGCAGTATTTT.

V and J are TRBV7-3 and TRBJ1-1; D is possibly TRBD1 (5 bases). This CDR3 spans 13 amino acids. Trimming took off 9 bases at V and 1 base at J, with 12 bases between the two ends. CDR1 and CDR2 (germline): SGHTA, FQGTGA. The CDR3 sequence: CASSSTENTEAFF. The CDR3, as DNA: TGTGCCAGTAGTTCGACAGAGAACACTGAAGCTTTCTTT.

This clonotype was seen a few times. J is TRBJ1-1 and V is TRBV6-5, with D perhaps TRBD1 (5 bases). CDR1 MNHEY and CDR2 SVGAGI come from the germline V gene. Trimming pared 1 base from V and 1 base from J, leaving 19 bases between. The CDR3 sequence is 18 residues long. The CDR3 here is CASSYLPPWTPANTEAFF. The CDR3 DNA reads TGTGCCAGCAGTTACTTACCTCCCTGGACACCGGCGAACACTGAAGCTTTCTTT.

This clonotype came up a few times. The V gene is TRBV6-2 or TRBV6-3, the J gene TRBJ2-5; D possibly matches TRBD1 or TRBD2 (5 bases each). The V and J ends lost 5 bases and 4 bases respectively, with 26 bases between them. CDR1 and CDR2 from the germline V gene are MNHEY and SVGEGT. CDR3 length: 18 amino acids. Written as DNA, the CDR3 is TGTGCCAGCAGTCGATGGCTGTCGGGTCCCGGGACGGGAGAGACCCAGTACTTC. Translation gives CASSRWLSGPGTGETQYF.

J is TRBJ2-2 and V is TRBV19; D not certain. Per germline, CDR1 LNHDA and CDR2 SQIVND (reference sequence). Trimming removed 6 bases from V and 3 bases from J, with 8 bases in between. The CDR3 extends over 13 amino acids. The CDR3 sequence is CASRTGYTGELFF. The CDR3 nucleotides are TGTGCCAGTAGAACGGGTTACACCGGGGAGCTGTTTTTT.

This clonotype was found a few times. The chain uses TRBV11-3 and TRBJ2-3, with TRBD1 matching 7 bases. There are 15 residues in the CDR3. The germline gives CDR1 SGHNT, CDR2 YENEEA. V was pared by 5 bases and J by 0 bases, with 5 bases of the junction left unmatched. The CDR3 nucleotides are TGTGCCAGCAGCACCCACAGGGGTAGCACAGATACGCAGTATTTT. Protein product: CASSTHRGSTDTQYF. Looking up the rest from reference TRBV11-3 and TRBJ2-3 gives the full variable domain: EAGVVQSPRYKIIEKKQPVAFWCNPISGHNTLYWYLQNLGQGPELLIRYENEEAVDDSQLPKDRFSAERLKGVDSTLKIQPAELGDSAVYLCASSTHRGSTDTQYFGPGTRLTVL.

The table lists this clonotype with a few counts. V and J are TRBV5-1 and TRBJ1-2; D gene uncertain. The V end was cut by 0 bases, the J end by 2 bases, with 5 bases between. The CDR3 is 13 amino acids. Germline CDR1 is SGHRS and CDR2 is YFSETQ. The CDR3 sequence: CASSLGENYGYTF. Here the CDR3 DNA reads TGCGCCAGCAGCTTGGGGGAGAACTATGGCTACACCTTC.

The CDR3 DNA reads as TGCAGTGCTAGTGGGGGGCAGCAGATTAATCAGCCCCAGCATTTT. This codes for CSASGGQQINQPQHF. The chain uses TRBV20-1 and TRBJ1-5; maybe TRBD1 (6 bases). Germline lookup yields CDR1 DFQATT and CDR2 SNEGSKA (reference sequence). This CDR3 has 15 residues. V lost 3 bases, J lost 4 bases, and 16 bases lay in between.

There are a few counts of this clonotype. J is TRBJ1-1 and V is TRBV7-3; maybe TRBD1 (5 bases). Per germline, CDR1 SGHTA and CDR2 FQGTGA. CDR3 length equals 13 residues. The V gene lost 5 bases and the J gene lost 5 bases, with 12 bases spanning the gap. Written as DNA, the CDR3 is TGTGCCAGCAGCCAACTGGGGGGTACTGAAGCTTTCTTT. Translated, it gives CASSQLGGTEAFF.

This CDR3 reads CASSLKDRGITNYGYTF. CDR3 nucleotides: TGCGCCAGCAGCCTAAAGGACAGGGGCATTACCAACTATGGCTACACCTTC. J is TRBJ1-2 and V is TRBV4-1; 9 bases match TRBD1. Germline values: CDR1 MGHRA, CDR2 YSYEKL. The V gene end was trimmed by 4 bases and the J gene end by 2 bases; junction bases not matched to a gene: 11. The CDR3 has 17 amino acids.

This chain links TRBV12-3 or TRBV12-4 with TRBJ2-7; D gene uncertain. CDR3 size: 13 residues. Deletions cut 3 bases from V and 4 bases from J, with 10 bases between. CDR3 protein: CASSFGRVYEQYF. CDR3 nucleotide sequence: TGTGCCAGCAGTTTTGGACGGGTTTACGAGCAGTACTTC.

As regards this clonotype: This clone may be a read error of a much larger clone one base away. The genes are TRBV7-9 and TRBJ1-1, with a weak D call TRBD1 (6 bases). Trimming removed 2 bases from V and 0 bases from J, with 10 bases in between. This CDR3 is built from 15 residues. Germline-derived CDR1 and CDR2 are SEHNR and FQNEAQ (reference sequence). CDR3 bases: TGTGCCAGCAGCTTAATCACAGGGCTGAACACTGAAGCTTTCTTT. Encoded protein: CASSLITGLNTEAFF.

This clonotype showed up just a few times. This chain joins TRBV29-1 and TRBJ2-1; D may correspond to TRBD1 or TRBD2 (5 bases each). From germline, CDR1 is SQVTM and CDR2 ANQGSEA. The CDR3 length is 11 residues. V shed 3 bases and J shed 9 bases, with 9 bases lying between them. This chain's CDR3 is CSVDPGLEQFF. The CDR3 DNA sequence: TGCAGCGTTGATCCGGGGCTTGAGCAGTTCTTC.

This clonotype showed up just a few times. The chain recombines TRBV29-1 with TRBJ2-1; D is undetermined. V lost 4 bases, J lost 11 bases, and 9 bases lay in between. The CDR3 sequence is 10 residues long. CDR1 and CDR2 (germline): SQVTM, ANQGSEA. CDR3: CSVGSQKQFF. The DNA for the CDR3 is TGCAGCGTTGGTAGCCAAAAGCAGTTCTTC.

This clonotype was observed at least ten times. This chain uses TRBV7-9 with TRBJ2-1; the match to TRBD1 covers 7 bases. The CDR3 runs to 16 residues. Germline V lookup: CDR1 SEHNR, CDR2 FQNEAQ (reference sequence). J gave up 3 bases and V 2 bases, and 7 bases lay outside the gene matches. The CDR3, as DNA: TGTGCCAGCAGCTTACCACAGGGGAAAAACTACAATGAGCAGTTCTTC. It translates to CASSLPQGKNYNEQFF.

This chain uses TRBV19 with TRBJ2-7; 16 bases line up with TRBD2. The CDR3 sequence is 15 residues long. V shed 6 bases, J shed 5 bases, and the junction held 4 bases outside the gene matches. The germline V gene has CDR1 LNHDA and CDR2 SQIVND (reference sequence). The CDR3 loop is CASRGLAGGSNEQYF. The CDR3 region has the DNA TGTGCCAGTAGGGGACTAGCGGGAGGGTCCAACGAGCAGTACTTC.

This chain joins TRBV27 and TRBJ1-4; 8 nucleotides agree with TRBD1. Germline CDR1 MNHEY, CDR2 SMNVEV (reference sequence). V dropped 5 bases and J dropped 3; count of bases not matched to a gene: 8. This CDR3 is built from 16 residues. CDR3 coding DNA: TGTGCCAGCAGTGACCTTACAGGGGGACCTAATGAAAAACTGTTTTTT. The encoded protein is CASSDLTGGPNEKLFF. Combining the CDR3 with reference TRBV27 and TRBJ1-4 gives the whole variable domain EAQVTQNPRYLITVTGKKLTVTCSQNMNHEYMSWYRQDPGLGLRQIYYSMNVEVTDKGDVPEGYKVSRKEKRNFPLILESPSPNQTSLYFCASSDLTGGPNEKLFFGSGTQLSVL.

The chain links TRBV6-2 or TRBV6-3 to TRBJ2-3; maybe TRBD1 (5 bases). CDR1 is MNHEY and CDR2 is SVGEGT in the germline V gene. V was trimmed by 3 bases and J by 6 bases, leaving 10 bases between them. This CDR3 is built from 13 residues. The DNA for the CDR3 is TGTGCCAGCAGTTATGCAGGGCCCGATACGCAGTATTTT. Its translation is CASSYAGPDTQYF.

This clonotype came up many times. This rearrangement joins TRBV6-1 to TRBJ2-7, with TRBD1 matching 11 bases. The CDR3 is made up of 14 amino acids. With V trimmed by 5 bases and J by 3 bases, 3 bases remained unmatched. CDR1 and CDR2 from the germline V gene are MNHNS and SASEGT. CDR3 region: CASSTGTGGYEQYF. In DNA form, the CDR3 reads TGTGCCAGCAGTACCGGGACAGGGGGCTACGAGCAGTACTTC.